This is a list of T cell receptor beta chains from one sample in a study of blood T cell repertoires in COVID-19. Some clones are missing from TCRdb's copy, which holds only in-frame ones; the method was immunoSEQ multiplex PCR. The table records 130,000 or so clones, roughly 89% of them present only once. Sequenced: peripheral blood. The receptor set was obtained from a man in his sixties with COVID-19, enrolled during active disease. The CDR3 runs from the conserved cysteine through the conserved F or W. Each record gives: clone size, J gene, V gene, D gene, CDR3 DNA, CDR3 protein. D genes are given only for firm matches. Rows may omit the clone size; those that give it use once, few, many or a size class.

abundance: .
j_gene: TRBJ1-1
v_gene: TRBV18
d_gene: .
CDR3nt: TGTGCCAGCTCACCACATTCAAACACTGAAGCTTTCTTT
CDR3aa: CASSPHSNTEAFF

abundance: .
j_gene: TRBJ2-1
v_gene: TRBV20-1
d_gene: TRBD2
CDR3nt: TGCAGTGCAAGCGGGGGCAATGAGCAGTTCTTC
CDR3aa: CSASGGNEQFF

abundance: .
j_gene: TRBJ1-1
v_gene: TRBV4-1
d_gene: .
CDR3nt: TGCGCCAGCAGCCAAGATCTGGGGGGGGCGCAGGTTAGGGCTGAAGCTTTCTTT
CDR3aa: CASSQDLGGAQVRAEAFF

abundance: .
j_gene: TRBJ2-5
v_gene: TRBV5-4
d_gene: TRBD2
CDR3nt: TGTGCCAGCAGCAGTAAACTAGCGGGGTCTCAAGAGACCCAGTACTTC
CDR3aa: CASSSKLAGSQETQYF

abundance: .
j_gene: TRBJ1-3
v_gene: TRBV6-6
d_gene: TRBD1
CDR3nt: TGTGCCAGCAGGGACCGATCAGGGGGCTTCACCATATATTTT
CDR3aa: CASRDRSGGFTIYF

abundance: .
j_gene: TRBJ2-1
v_gene: TRBV11-3
d_gene: .
CDR3nt: TGTGCCAGCAGCTTTGAGGGTCCCTACAATGAGCAGTTCTTC
CDR3aa: CASSFEGPYNEQFF

abundance: .
j_gene: TRBJ2-4
v_gene: TRBV29-1
d_gene: TRBD2
CDR3nt: TGCAGCGTTGAGGCGGAGCGGGGGCCGAGAAACATTCAGTACTTC
CDR3aa: CSVEAERGPRNIQYF

abundance: .
j_gene: TRBJ1-4
v_gene: TRBV3-1/TRBV3-2
d_gene: .
CDR3nt: TGTGCCAGCAGGTTGGGACAACTTAATGAAAAACTGTTTTTT
CDR3aa: CASRLGQLNEKLFF

abundance: .
j_gene: TRBJ1-1
v_gene: TRBV19
d_gene: .
CDR3nt: TGTGCCAGTACAGGGATACTGAACACTGAAGCTTTCTTT
CDR3aa: CASTGILNTEAFF

abundance: once
j_gene: TRBJ2-1
v_gene: TRBV7-2
d_gene: TRBD2
CDR3nt: TGTGCCAGCAGCTTAAACGCGGGGGGGCTGAATGAGCAGTTCTTC
CDR3aa: CASSLNAGGLNEQFF

abundance: once
j_gene: TRBJ1-2
v_gene: TRBV13
d_gene: TRBD1
CDR3nt: TGTGCCAGCAGCTTAGTAGCCCCCGAGGAGGGACAGGGCTACACCTTC
CDR3aa: CASSLVAPEEGQGYTF

abundance: .
j_gene: TRBJ1-6
v_gene: TRBV6-4
d_gene: .
CDR3nt: TGTGCCAGCGCGACAGGACTCGATTCACCCCTCCACTTT
CDR3aa: CASATGLDSPLHF

abundance: once
j_gene: TRBJ1-2
v_gene: TRBV10-3
d_gene: .
CDR3nt: TGTGCCATGACAAACCGACAGTTTAGCGGCTATGGCTACACCTTC
CDR3aa: CAMTNRQFSGYGYTF

abundance: .
j_gene: TRBJ2-3
v_gene: TRBV5-4
d_gene: .
CDR3nt: TGTGCCAGCAGCTTGGGAGGGGGTGGTAATACGCAGTATTTT
CDR3aa: CASSLGGGGNTQYF

abundance: .
j_gene: TRBJ2-5
v_gene: TRBV29-1
d_gene: TRBD2
CDR3nt: TGCAGCGTTGAGGTAGCGGGGATGAATACCCAGTACTTC
CDR3aa: CSVEVAGMNTQYF

abundance: .
j_gene: TRBJ2-3
v_gene: TRBV30
d_gene: .
CDR3nt: TGTGCCTGGAGCGGGGGACAGCCCACAGATACGCAGTATTTT
CDR3aa: CAWSGGQPTDTQYF

abundance: .
j_gene: TRBJ2-3
v_gene: TRBV7-3
d_gene: TRBD2
CDR3nt: TGTGCCAGCAGCTCTGGACTAGCCACAGATACGCAGTATTTT
CDR3aa: CASSSGLATDTQYF

abundance: few
j_gene: TRBJ1-1
v_gene: TRBV18
d_gene: TRBD1
CDR3nt: TGTGCCAGCTCACCCGGGACAGGGTCGGTTGATGAAGCTTTCTTT
CDR3aa: CASSPGTGSVDEAFF

abundance: .
j_gene: TRBJ1-4
v_gene: TRBV2
d_gene: .
CDR3nt: TGTGCCAGCAGTGAAATATCGTTGCGGGGCCTCGGTGAAAAACTGTTTTTT
CDR3aa: CASSEISLRGLGEKLFF

abundance: .
j_gene: TRBJ1-2
v_gene: TRBV5-1
d_gene: TRBD1
CDR3nt: TGCGCCAGCAGCTTCTGGACAGGCGCGACCTATGGCTACACCTTC
CDR3aa: CASSFWTGATYGYTF

abundance: .
j_gene: TRBJ2-1
v_gene: TRBV5-5
d_gene: TRBD2
CDR3nt: TGTGCCAGCAGACCAACTAGCGGGGACTACAATGAGCAGTTCTTC
CDR3aa: CASRPTSGDYNEQFF